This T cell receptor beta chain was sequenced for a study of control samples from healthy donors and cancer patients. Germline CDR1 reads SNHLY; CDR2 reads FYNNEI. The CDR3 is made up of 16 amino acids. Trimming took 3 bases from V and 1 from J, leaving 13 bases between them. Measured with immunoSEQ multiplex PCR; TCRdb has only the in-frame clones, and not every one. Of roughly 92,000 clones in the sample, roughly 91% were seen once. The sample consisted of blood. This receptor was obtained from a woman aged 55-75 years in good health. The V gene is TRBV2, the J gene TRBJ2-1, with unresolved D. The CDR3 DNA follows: TGTGCCAGCAGTGAGGCTGCTGATGTGTCCTACAATGAGCAGTTCTTC. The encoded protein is CASSEAADVSYNEQFF.